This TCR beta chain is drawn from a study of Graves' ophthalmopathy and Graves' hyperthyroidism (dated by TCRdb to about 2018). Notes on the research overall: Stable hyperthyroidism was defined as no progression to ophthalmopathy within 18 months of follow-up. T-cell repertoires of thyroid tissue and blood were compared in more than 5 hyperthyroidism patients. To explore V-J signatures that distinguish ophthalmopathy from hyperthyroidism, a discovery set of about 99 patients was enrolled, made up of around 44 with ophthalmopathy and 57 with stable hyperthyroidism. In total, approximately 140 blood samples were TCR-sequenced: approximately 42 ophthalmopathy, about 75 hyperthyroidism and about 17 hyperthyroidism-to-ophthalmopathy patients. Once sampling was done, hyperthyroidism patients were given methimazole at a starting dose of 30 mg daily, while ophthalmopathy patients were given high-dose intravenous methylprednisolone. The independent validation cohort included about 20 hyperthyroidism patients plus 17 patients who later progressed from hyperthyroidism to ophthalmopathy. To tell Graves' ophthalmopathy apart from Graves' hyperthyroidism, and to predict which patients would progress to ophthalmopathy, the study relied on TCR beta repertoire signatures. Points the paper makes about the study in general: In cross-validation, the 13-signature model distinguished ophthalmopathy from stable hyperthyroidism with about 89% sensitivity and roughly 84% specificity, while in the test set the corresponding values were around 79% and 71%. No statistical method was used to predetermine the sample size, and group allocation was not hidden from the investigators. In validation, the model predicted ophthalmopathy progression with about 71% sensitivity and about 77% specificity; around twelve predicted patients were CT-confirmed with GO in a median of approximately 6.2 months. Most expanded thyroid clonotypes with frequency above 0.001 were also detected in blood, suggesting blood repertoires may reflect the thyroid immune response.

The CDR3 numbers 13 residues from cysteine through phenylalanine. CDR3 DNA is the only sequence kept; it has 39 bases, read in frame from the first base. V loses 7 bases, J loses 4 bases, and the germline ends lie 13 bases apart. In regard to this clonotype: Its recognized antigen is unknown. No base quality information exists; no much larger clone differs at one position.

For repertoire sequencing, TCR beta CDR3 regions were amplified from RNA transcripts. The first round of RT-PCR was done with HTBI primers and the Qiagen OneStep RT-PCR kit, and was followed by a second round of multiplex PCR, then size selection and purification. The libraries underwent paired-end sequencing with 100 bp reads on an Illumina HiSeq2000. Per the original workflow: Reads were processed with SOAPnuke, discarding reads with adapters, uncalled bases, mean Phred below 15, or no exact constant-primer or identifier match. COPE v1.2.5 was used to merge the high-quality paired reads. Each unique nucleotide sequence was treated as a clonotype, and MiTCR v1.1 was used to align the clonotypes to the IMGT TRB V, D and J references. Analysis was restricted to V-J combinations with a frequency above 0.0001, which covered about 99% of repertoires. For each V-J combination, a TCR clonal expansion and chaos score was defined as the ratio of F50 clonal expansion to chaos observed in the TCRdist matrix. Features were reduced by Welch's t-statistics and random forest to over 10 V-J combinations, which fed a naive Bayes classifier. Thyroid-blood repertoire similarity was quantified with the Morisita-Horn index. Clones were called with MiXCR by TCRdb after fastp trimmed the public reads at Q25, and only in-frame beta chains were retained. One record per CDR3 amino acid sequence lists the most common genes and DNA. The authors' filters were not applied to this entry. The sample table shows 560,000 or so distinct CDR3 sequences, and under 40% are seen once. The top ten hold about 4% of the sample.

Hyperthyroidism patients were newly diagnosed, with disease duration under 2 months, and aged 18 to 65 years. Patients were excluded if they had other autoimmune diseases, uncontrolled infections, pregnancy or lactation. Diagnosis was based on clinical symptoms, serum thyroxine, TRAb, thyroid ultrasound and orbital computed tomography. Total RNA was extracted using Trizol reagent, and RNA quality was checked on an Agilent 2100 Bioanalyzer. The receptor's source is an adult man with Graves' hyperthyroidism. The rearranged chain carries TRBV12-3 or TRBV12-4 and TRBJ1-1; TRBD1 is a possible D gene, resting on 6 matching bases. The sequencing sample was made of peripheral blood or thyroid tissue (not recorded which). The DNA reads TGTGCCAGCAACAAACAGGGAAGCACTGAAGCTTTCTTT. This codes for CASNKQGSTEAFF.